Following are 19 T cell receptor beta chains from one sample sequenced in a study of T cells in Graves' hyperthyroidism and ophthalmopathy. Amplification of TCR beta CDR3 regions was performed using RNA transcripts as template. In the first-round RT-PCR of the TCR CDR3, the HTBI primer set was used. TCRdb re-called the multiplex PCR reads through MiXCR, storing one row per CDR3 protein. This table has about 640,000 distinct CDR3 sequences, 20% to 25% appearing once. Sequencing input: blood. The receptors stem from a man aged 25-40 years with Graves' ophthalmopathy.

This chain joins TRBV19 and TRBJ2-1, with no clear D. Germline values: CDR1 LNHDA, CDR2 SQIVND (reference sequence). Between the trimmed V and J ends, which lost 6 bases and 6 bases, there was a span of 18 bases. The CDR3 extends over 15 amino acids. CDR3 in DNA: TGTGCCAGTAGACGTGACCGCTTAGAAACCAATGAGCAGTTCTTC. Encoded protein: CASRRDRLETNEQFF.

This clonotype was picked up a small number of times. This chain joins TRBV30 and TRBJ2-2, with D possibly TRBD1 on 6 matching bases. V was trimmed by 5 bases and J by 1 base, leaving 11 bases between them. The CDR3 is 14 amino acids. Germline V gives CDR1 GTSNPN, CDR2 SVGIG (reference sequence). CDR3 in amino acids: CAWGGQLNTGELFF. As DNA, the CDR3 is TGTGCCTGGGGAGGACAGTTGAACACCGGGGAGCTGTTTTTT.

In DNA form, the CDR3 reads TGCGCCAGTAGCACGGGCGCGAACACCGGGGAGCTGTTTTTT. Protein product: CASSTGANTGELFF. V is TRBV5-1 and J is TRBJ2-2; D remains unclear. The CDR3 runs to 14 residues. Between the trimmed V and J ends, which lost 8 bases and 0 bases, there was a span of 11 bases. Germline V gene lookup returns CDR1 SGHRS and CDR2 YFSETQ.

The sample holds a few counts of this clonotype. V gene TRBV5-1 combines with J gene TRBJ1-1, with TRBD1 as a possible D gene (5 bases). The CDR3 is 16 residues long. Trimming removed 3 bases at V and 1 base at J, with 16 bases between. CDR1 is SGHRS, CDR2 YFSETQ, per germline. The CDR3 spells CASSWASQGANTEAFF. CDR3 coding DNA: TGCGCCAGCAGCTGGGCCTCCCAGGGCGCGAACACTGAAGCTTTCTTT.

The sample holds a few counts of this clonotype. The rearrangement uses TRBV27 and TRBJ2-1; TRBD1 aligns across 7 bases. The V gene end was trimmed by 1 base and the J gene end by 8 bases; junction bases not matched to a gene: 8. The CDR3 has 15 residues. Germline CDR1 is MNHEY and CDR2 is SMNVEV (reference sequence). The CDR3 protein is CASSLLVRGIDEQFF. The CDR3 DNA sequence: TGTGCCAGCAGTTTATTAGTCAGGGGGATCGATGAGCAGTTCTTC.

V gene TRBV5-4 combines with J gene TRBJ1-1; D is possibly TRBD1 (5 bases). The CDR3 spans 14 residues. Germline V gives CDR1 SGHNT, CDR2 YYREEE (reference sequence). V was shortened by 1 base and J by 3 bases, with 10 bases between the two germline ends. CDR3 bases: TGTGCCAGCAGCTTGACGAGGGGAGACACTGAAGCTTTCTTT. This gives the protein CASSLTRGDTEAFF.

This clonotype was seen ten or more times. This chain links TRBV3-1 with TRBJ1-1, with TRBD1 as a possible D gene (6 bases). CDR1 and CDR2 (germline): LGHDT, YNNKEL (reference sequence). The CDR3 is 16 amino acids. V lost 0 bases to trimming and J lost 1 base, with 12 bases between them. CDR3 bases: TGTGCCAGCAGCCAAGAACCAGGGGCGAGGAACACTGAAGCTTTCTTT. Amino acid sequence: CASSQEPGARNTEAFF.

V is TRBV20-1 and J is TRBJ2-5; TRBD2 matches 8 bases. From germline, CDR1 is DFQATT and CDR2 SNEGSKA (reference sequence). The length of the CDR3 is 15 residues. With 0 bases clipped from V and 2 bases from J, the junction kept 5 bases outside the gene matches. CDR3 coding DNA: TGCAGTGCTAGAGATCTTGGCGGGAGGCAAGAGACCCAGTACTTC. Its protein product is CSARDLGGRQETQYF.

The chain has TRBV7-2 and TRBJ1-6; weak D call: TRBD1 (5 bases). Germline V gene lookup returns CDR1 SGHTA and CDR2 FQGNSA. Trimming left V 3 bases short and J 4 bases short, with 7 bases between. The CDR3 spans 14 residues. CDR3 amino acids: CASSLGEYNSPLHF. For the CDR3, the DNA is TGTGCCAGCAGCTTGGGGGAATATAATTCACCCCTCCACTTT.

This CDR3 reads CASSLLDFEAFF. The CDR3 bases are TGTGCCAGCAGCTTATTGGACTTTGAAGCTTTCTTT. V is TRBV7-9 and J is TRBJ1-1; D not resolved. Trimming took 2 bases from V and 7 from J, leaving 8 bases between them. The CDR3 covers 12 residues. CDR1 and CDR2 (germline): SEHNR, FQNEAQ (reference sequence).

This clonotype was counted at least ten times. The chain has TRBV2 and TRBJ2-3, with 9 bases identical to TRBD2. The germline CDR1 and CDR2 sequences are SNHLY and FYNNEI. The junction had 5 bases not matched to a gene; V was cut back by 4 bases and J by 6 bases. This CDR3 is built from 14 residues. The CDR3 sequence: CASSVQAGGDTQYF. The DNA for the CDR3 is TGTGCCAGCAGTGTCCAGGCGGGAGGGGATACGCAGTATTTT.

J is TRBJ2-2 and V is TRBV24-1; TRBD1 agrees at 7 bases. Germline-derived CDR1 and CDR2 are KGHDR and SFDVKD. The CDR3 runs 15 residues. V trimming: 0 bases; J trimming: 5 bases; junction bases outside the gene matches: 2. This CDR3 reads CATSDLGTETGELFF. DNA of the CDR3: TGTGCCACCAGTGATTTGGGGACAGAGACCGGGGAGCTGTTTTTT.

Of note for this clonotype: One junction end disagrees with the germline gene, perhaps due to a read error. The genes are TRBV12-3 or TRBV12-4 and TRBJ2-2, with unresolved D. The CDR3 runs 13 residues. The CDR3 loop is CAGRPLGTGELFF. CDR3 nucleotides: TGTGCCGGCAGACCACTTGGTACCGGGGAGCTGTTTTTT.

This clonotype was observed a few times. The J gene is TRBJ2-7, the V gene TRBV28; D may be TRBD2 (5 bases). Germline CDR1 is MDHEN and CDR2 is SYDVKM. Trimming pared 4 bases from V and 7 bases from J, leaving 17 bases between. CDR3 length: 14 residues. The CDR3 DNA sequence: TGTGCCAGCAGTTCTACCGGACTGGTAGCGGAGCAGTACTTC. Protein product: CASSSTGLVAEQYF.

This clonotype has a handful of counts. The chain joins TRBV19 to TRBJ2-7; weak D call: TRBD2 (8 bases). Deletions cut 5 bases from V and 4 bases from J, with 18 bases between. CDR3 length: 15 residues. Per germline, CDR1 LNHDA and CDR2 SQIVND (reference sequence). The CDR3 reads CASSWRQGGRYEQYF. DNA of the CDR3: TGTGCCAGTAGTTGGCGACAGGGCGGGAGGTACGAGCAGTACTTC.

This clonotype has only a few counts. The gene calls are TRBV5-1 and TRBJ1-4; TRBD1 matches 7 bases. J was trimmed by 3 bases and V by 2 bases; bases with no gene match: 1. CDR3 length equals 14 residues. The germline V gene has CDR1 SGHRS and CDR2 YFSETQ. The CDR3 sequence is CASSLQGPNEKLFF. CDR3 DNA sequence: TGCGCCAGCAGCTTACAGGGGCCTAATGAAAAACTGTTTTTT.

This clonotype was seen many times. The chain recombines TRBV24-1 with TRBJ2-7; TRBD1 matches 8 bases. The CDR3 sequence is 16 residues long. The germline V gene encodes CDR1 KGHDR and CDR2 SFDVKD. The junction had 7 bases not matched to a gene; V was cut back by 4 bases and J by 0 bases. The CDR3 DNA reads TGTGCCACCAGTGACCATCGACAGGGGCGCTCCTACGAGCAGTACTTC. This sequence encodes CATSDHRQGRSYEQYF.

In its sample, this clonotype was seen once. A much larger clonotype is one base distant, so this may be a read error. J is TRBJ1-5 and V is TRBV2; no reliable D call. There are 14 residues in the CDR3. Looked up from germline, CDR1 is SNHLY and CDR2 is FYNNEI. The CDR3 DNA follows: TGTGCCGGCAGTGAGAACAGTAGCAATCAGCCCCAGCATTTT. The encoded protein is CAGSENSSNQPQHF.

The rearrangement links TRBV4-2 to TRBJ2-7; D is possibly TRBD2 (5 bases). Per germline, CDR1 LGHNA and CDR2 YNFKEQ. The V end was cut by 6 bases, the J end by 3 bases, with 18 bases between. This CDR3 contains 15 residues. The CDR3 sequence: CASSEKPGYDYEQYF. The CDR3 DNA follows: TGTGCCAGCAGTGAGAAGCCGGGATATGACTACGAGCAGTACTTC.